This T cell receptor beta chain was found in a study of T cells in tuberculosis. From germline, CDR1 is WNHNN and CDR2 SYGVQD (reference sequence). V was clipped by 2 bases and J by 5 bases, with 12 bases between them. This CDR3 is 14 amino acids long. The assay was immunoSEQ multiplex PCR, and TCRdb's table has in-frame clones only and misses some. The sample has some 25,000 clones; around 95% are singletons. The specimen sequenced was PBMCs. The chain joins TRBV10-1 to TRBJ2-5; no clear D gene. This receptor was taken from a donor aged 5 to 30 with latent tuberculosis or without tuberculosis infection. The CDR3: CASSENGRGETQYF. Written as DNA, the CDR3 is TGCGCCAGCAGTGAGAATGGGCGTGGGGAGACCCAGTACTTC.